The 30 T cell receptor beta chains presented below share a single source sample, sequenced in a study of vaccination and CD4 T cells after COVID-19. This sample's treatment: roughly 11-day PBMC culture with coronavirus spike peptide pools or control peptides (ViraFEST assay). Oncomine TCR Beta short-read sequencing was applied to DNA from cultured CD4+ T cells. TCRdb called the PCR reads again in MiXCR, with one record for every CDR3 protein. The sample lists roughly 20,000 distinct CDR3 sequences, over 60% occurring once. No antigen has been identified for these receptors. The sample was CD4+ T cells from blood, cultured in vitro, taken after SARS-CoV-2 vaccination. The receptors were gathered from a human donor who received a COVID-19 vaccine.

The V call is TRBV7-6, the J call TRBJ1-1; TRBD1 matches at 7 bases. V lost 4 bases, J lost 2 bases, and 7 bases stayed unmatched. This CDR3 is built from 15 residues. Germline lookup yields CDR1 SGHVS and CDR2 FNYEAQ. The DNA for the CDR3 is TGTGCCAGCAGCTCTCTCCGGGACAGAAACACTGAAGCTTTCTTT. Protein: CASSSLRDRNTEAFF. Full variable domain (remainder filled in from reference TRBV7-6 and TRBJ1-1): GAGVSQSPRYKVTKRGQDVALRCDPISGHVSLYWYRQALGQGPEFLTYFNYEAQQDKSGLPNDRFSAERPEGSISTLTIQRTEQRDSAMYRCASSSLRDRNTEAFFGQGTRLTVV.

The V call is TRBV30, the J call TRBJ2-7; D may be TRBD2 (6 bases). V was cut by 2 bases and J by 0 bases, with 23 bases left in between. Germline assignment: CDR1 GTSNPN and CDR2 SVGIG (reference sequence). The CDR3 loop spans 18 amino acids. The CDR3: CAWSIGGTATKSSYEQYF. CDR3 nucleotide sequence: TGTGCCTGGAGTATCGGGGGAACCGCTACTAAAAGCTCCTACGAGCAGTACTTC.

This chain joins TRBV6-1 and TRBJ2-2; 10 positions agree with TRBD2. CDR1 MNHNS and CDR2 SASEGT come from the germline V gene. The V gene end was trimmed by 0 bases and the J gene end by 3 bases; junction bases not matched to a gene: 4. This CDR3 has 17 amino acids. DNA for the CDR3: TGTGCCAGCAGTGAAGCGGGGCTAGCGGGGGACACCGGGGAGCTGTTTTTT. Protein: CASSEAGLAGDTGELFF.

J is TRBJ1-1 and V is TRBV25-1; the D gene is possibly TRBD1 (6 bases). This CDR3 has 13 amino acids. CDR1 is MGHDK and CDR2 is SYGVNS in the germline V gene. Trimming removed 3 bases at V and 3 bases at J, with 8 bases between. The CDR3 loop is CASSESGDTEAFF. CDR3 sequence (DNA): TGTGCCAGCAGTGAGTCAGGGGACACTGAAGCTTTCTTT. Drawing the rest from reference TRBV25-1 and TRBJ1-1, the complete variable domain is EADIYQTPRYLVIGTGKKITLECSQTMGHDKMYWYQQDPGMELHLIHYSYGVNSTEKGDLSSESTVSRIRTEHFPLTLESARPSHTSQYLCASSESGDTEAFFGQGTRLTVV.

The gene calls are TRBV2 and TRBJ1-1, with D perhaps matching TRBD1 (5 bases). V was shortened by 8 bases and J by 1 base, with 11 bases between the two germline ends. The CDR3 consists of 13 residues. CDR1 and CDR2 from the germline V gene are SNHLY and FYNNEI. As DNA, the CDR3 is TGTGCCAGCTCCGGCCAGGGGAACACTGAAGCTTTCTTT. Translating gives CASSGQGNTEAFF.

This clonotype has a single count. The rearrangement uses TRBV10-2 and TRBJ1-1; D possibly corresponds to TRBD1 (5 bases). Trimming removed 8 bases at V and 1 base at J, with 14 bases between. Germline loops: CDR1 WSHSY, CDR2 SAAADI. This CDR3 comprises 14 residues. This chain's CDR3 is CASGRYRRNTEAFF. The CDR3 DNA is TGCGCCAGCGGAAGATACAGGAGGAACACTGAAGCTTTCTTT.

This clonotype came up once. The chain employs TRBV15 and TRBJ2-3; D is undetermined. Trimming stripped 0 bases from V and 3 bases from J, with 10 bases between. This CDR3 comprises 15 residues. The germline CDR1 and CDR2 sequences are LNHNV and YYDKDF (reference sequence). The CDR3 sequence: CATSRDRYGTDTQYF. The CDR3, as DNA: TGTGCCACCAGCAGAGATCGTTACGGGACAGATACGCAGTATTTT.

In its sample, this clonotype was seen a few times. The CDR3 DNA reads as TGCAGTGCTAGAGATAGCGGGGGGCTCTATGGCTACACCTTC. Protein product: CSARDSGGLYGYTF. V is TRBV20-1 and J is TRBJ1-2; D possibly corresponds to TRBD1 (6 bases). Looked up from germline, CDR1 is DFQATT and CDR2 is SNEGSKA (reference sequence). V was cut by 0 bases and J by 4 bases, with 12 bases left in between. The CDR3 consists of 14 residues.

The chain links TRBV7-2 to TRBJ1-5; D gene uncertain. V shed 5 bases and J shed 6 bases, with 11 bases lying between them. This CDR3 region has 13 residues. Germline values: CDR1 SGHTA, CDR2 FQGNSA. This CDR3 is CASSTREGQPQHF. CDR3 DNA sequence: TGTGCCAGCAGCACTCGGGAGGGTCAGCCCCAGCATTTT.

The chain carries TRBV7-9 and TRBJ2-5, with 7 bases that match TRBD2. The CDR3 totals 15 residues. From germline, CDR1 is SEHNR and CDR2 FQNEAQ (reference sequence). J lost 0 bases, V lost 0 bases, and 1 base had no gene match. This CDR3 reads CASSLAGGYQETQYF. The DNA for the CDR3 is TGTGCCAGCAGCTTAGCGGGGGGGTACCAAGAGACCCAGTACTTC. Variable domain in full (rest from reference TRBV7-9 and TRBJ2-5): DTGVSQNPRHKITKRGQNVTFRCDPISEHNRLYWYRQTLGQGPEFLTYFQNEAQLEKSRLLSDRFSAERPKGSFSTLEIQRTEQGDSAMYLCASSLAGGYQETQYFGPGTRLLVL.

The CDR3 bases are TGTGCCAGCAGTGAAGCTGGTAGATGGCAGCCCCAGCATTTT. It specifies CASSEAGRWQPQHF. The rearrangement joins TRBV6-1 to TRBJ1-5; D is ambiguous. V was clipped by 0 bases and J by 7 bases, with 10 bases between them. Germline assignment: CDR1 MNHNS and CDR2 SASEGT. The CDR3 is 14 amino acids.

Written as DNA, the CDR3 is TGTGCCAGCTGGACAGAGAACTATGGCTACACCTTC. Its translation is CASWTENYGYTF. V is TRBV6-9 and J is TRBJ1-2; weak D call: TRBD1 (6 bases). Germline assignment: CDR1 MNHGY and CDR2 SVAAGI. This CDR3 has 12 residues. V shed 8 bases and J shed 2 bases, with 9 bases lying between them.

This chain joins TRBV19 and TRBJ1-2; TRBD1 agrees at 7 bases. V lost 9 bases to trimming and J lost 7 bases; unmatched junction nucleotides: 11. Per the germline V gene, CDR1 is LNHDA and CDR2 is SQIVND (reference sequence). This CDR3 comprises 13 residues. The CDR3 region has the DNA TGTGCCAGCGAAACCGGGACAGAAGTTGGCTACACCTTC. It is translated as CASETGTEVGYTF.

The chain uses TRBV12-3 or TRBV12-4 and TRBJ2-4, with D perhaps given as TRBD1 or TRBD2 (5 bases each). This CDR3 has 14 amino acids. The V gene lost 2 bases and the J gene lost 7 bases, with 12 bases spanning the gap. CDR3 in amino acids: CASSLSGTLNIQYF. The CDR3 DNA reads TGTGCCAGCAGTTTATCCGGGACCTTGAACATTCAGTACTTC.

The rearrangement links TRBV6-1 to TRBJ1-1, with D possibly being TRBD1 (5 bases). Trimming stripped 2 bases from V and 0 bases from J, with 13 bases between. CDR1 is MNHNS, CDR2 SASEGT, per germline. The CDR3 consists of 16 residues. The CDR3 DNA reads as TGTGCCAGCAGTGAAAGAGTGGGGACTATGAACACTGAAGCTTTCTTT. It specifies CASSERVGTMNTEAFF.

The chain joins TRBV11-3 to TRBJ1-1; 7 bases fit TRBD1. The junction had 29 bases not matched to a gene; V was cut back by 5 bases and J by 8 bases. The CDR3 runs 20 residues. Germline assignment: CDR1 SGHNT and CDR2 YENEEA. CDR3 amino acids: CASSPGGGAALWVVKTEAFF. As DNA, the CDR3 is TGTGCCAGCAGCCCAGGGGGGGGTGCAGCTCTATGGGTGGTTAAAACGGAAGCTTTCTTT. Full variable domain (missing parts from reference TRBV11-3 and TRBJ1-1): EAGVVQSPRYKIIEKKQPVAFWCNPISGHNTLYWYLQNLGQGPELLIRYENEEAVDDSQLPKDRFSAERLKGVDSTLKIQPAELGDSAVYLCASSPGGGAALWVVKTEAFFGQGTRLTVV.

The J gene is TRBJ2-5, the V gene TRBV11-2; D remains ambiguous. The length of the CDR3 is 14 residues. V shed 5 bases and J shed 3 bases, with 13 bases lying between them. CDR1 and CDR2 (germline): SGHAT, FQNNGV. CDR3 nucleotides: TGTGCCAGCAGCAATCAGGTGAACGAAGAGACCCAGTACTTC. This gives the protein CASSNQVNEETQYF.

This chain uses TRBV30 with TRBJ1-2; D remains unclear. The CDR3 runs to 12 residues. Looked up from germline, CDR1 is GTSNPN and CDR2 is SVGIG (reference sequence). V gave up 0 bases and J gave up 6 bases, with 8 bases separating them. This chain's CDR3 is CAWSVIGNGYTF. CDR3 sequence (DNA): TGTGCCTGGAGTGTAATAGGGAATGGCTACACCTTC.

The chain links TRBV2 to TRBJ1-2; 7 bases are a match to TRBD1. This CDR3 contains 15 residues. Germline V gene lookup returns CDR1 SNHLY and CDR2 FYNNEI. J lost 8 bases, V lost 6 bases, and 15 bases had no gene match. The CDR3 DNA sequence: TGTGCCAGCAGCTTTATAGACCGGGACAGAGGCGGCTACACCTTC. This encodes CASSFIDRDRGGYTF. The full variable domain, with the rest looked up from reference TRBV2 and TRBJ1-2, is EPEVTQTPSHQVTQMGQEVILRCVPISNHLYFYWYRQILGQKVEFLVSFYNNEISEKSEIFDDQFSVERPDGSNFTLKIRSTKLEDSAMYFCASSFIDRDRGGYTFGSGTRLTVV.

V is TRBV15 and J is TRBJ2-7; no clear D gene. The CDR3 extends over 13 amino acids. The ends were cut back, 5 bases at V and 0 bases at J, with 8 bases in the middle. The germline CDR1 and CDR2 sequences are LNHNV and YYDKDF (reference sequence). CDR3 sequence (DNA): TGTGCCACCAGCCCTCAAGGCTCCTACGAGCAGTACTTC. The encoded protein is CATSPQGSYEQYF. The full variable domain, in which reference TRBV15 and TRBJ2-7 provide the parts outside the CDR3, is DAMVIQNPRYQVTQFGKPVTLSCSQTLNHNVMYWYQQKSSQAPKLLFHYYDKDFNNEADTPDNFQSRRPNTSFCFLDIRSPGLGDTAMYLCATSPQGSYEQYFGPGTRLTVT.

This rearrangement joins TRBV7-9 to TRBJ2-1, with D possibly TRBD2 on 7 matching bases. In germline, CDR1 is SEHNR, CDR2 FQNEAQ (reference sequence). V gave up 4 bases and J gave up 7 bases, with 11 bases separating them. This CDR3 is 13 amino acids long. CDR3 DNA sequence: TGTGCCAGCAGCTGGGGGGGCGGGAATGAGCAGTTCTTC. Amino acids: CASSWGGGNEQFF. Complete variable domain (other parts from reference TRBV7-9 and TRBJ2-1): DTGVSQNPRHKITKRGQNVTFRCDPISEHNRLYWYRQTLGQGPEFLTYFQNEAQLEKSRLLSDRFSAERPKGSFSTLEIQRTEQGDSAMYLCASSWGGGNEQFFGPGTRLTVL.

The rearrangement joins TRBV7-9 to TRBJ1-1; no clear D. Germline values: CDR1 SEHNR, CDR2 FQNEAQ (reference sequence). CDR3 length: 15 residues. Between the trimmed V and J ends, which lost 2 bases and 2 bases, there was a span of 12 bases. In DNA form, the CDR3 reads TGTGCCAGCAGCTTAAGTCAGTCAACTAACACTGAAGCTTTCTTT. Its protein is CASSLSQSTNTEAFF.

The V call is TRBV19, the J call TRBJ2-3; either TRBD1 or TRBD2 may fit D (6 bases each). The CDR3 loop spans 13 amino acids. Trimming pared 2 bases from V and 6 bases from J, leaving 9 bases between. In germline, CDR1 is LNHDA, CDR2 SQIVND (reference sequence). The CDR3 spells CASSIQGGDTQYF. CDR3 nucleotides: TGTGCCAGTAGTATACAAGGGGGGGATACGCAGTATTTT.

The CDR3 DNA sequence: TGTGCCAGCAGTTATCGGAGGGTCGGGGAGCTGTTTTTT. It encodes CASSYRRVGELFF. The chain recombines TRBV6-5 with TRBJ2-2; tentative D call: TRBD2 (6 bases). The CDR3 covers 13 residues. Germline V gene data show CDR1 as MNHEY and CDR2 as SVGAGI. V was trimmed by 3 bases and J by 7 bases, leaving 9 bases between them.

The chain joins TRBV27 to TRBJ1-6; 9 nucleotides match TRBD1. Germline CDR1 and CDR2: MNHEY and SMNVEV (reference sequence). Trimming took 7 bases from V and 7 from J; bases not matched to a gene: 8. The CDR3 length is 15 residues. The CDR3 sequence: CASKTGGTGNSPLHF. In DNA, the CDR3 is TGTGCCAGCAAGACGGGTGGGACAGGGAATTCACCCCTCCACTTT.

This clonotype was found a few times. This chain uses TRBV24-1 with TRBJ2-5; weak D call: TRBD1 (5 bases). The CDR3 is 14 residues long. Germline V gene lookup returns CDR1 KGHDR and CDR2 SFDVKD. V lost 4 bases and J lost 3, with 11 bases in between. The CDR3 region is CATSDAGWEETQYF. In DNA, the CDR3 is TGTGCCACCAGTGACGCAGGGTGGGAAGAGACCCAGTACTTC.

J is TRBJ1-3 and V is TRBV7-9; D possibly corresponds to TRBD1 (5 bases). With 8 bases removed from V and 7 bases from J, the gap between germline ends came to 9 bases. Germline-derived CDR1 and CDR2 are SEHNR and FQNEAQ (reference sequence). CDR3 size: 11 residues. The CDR3 nucleotides read TGTGCCAGCGGGGAGGGGAACACCATATATTTT. Translation: CASGEGNTIYF.

This clonotype was counted once. The rearrangement uses TRBV2 and TRBJ1-1; 9 nucleotides line up with TRBD1. V lost 6 bases and J lost 1; bases outside the gene matches: 6. Per germline, CDR1 SNHLY and CDR2 FYNNEI. The CDR3 runs to 15 residues. For the CDR3, the DNA is TGTGCCAGCAGAACTTACAGGGGGCGGAACACTGAAGCTTTCTTT. Translating it yields CASRTYRGRNTEAFF.

The rearrangement joins TRBV2 to TRBJ2-3; weak D call: TRBD1 (6 bases). Trimming stripped 2 bases from V and 2 bases from J, with 17 bases between. Germline V gives CDR1 SNHLY, CDR2 FYNNEI. The CDR3 runs 17 residues. CDR3 bases: TGTGCCAGCAGTGAATTTGGCGCAGGGGAACCCACAGATACGCAGTATTTT. Its protein product is CASSEFGAGEPTDTQYF.

The rearrangement uses TRBV14 and TRBJ1-2; D is uncertain. The V end lost 4 bases, the J end lost 4 bases, and 16 bases lay between the germline ends. This CDR3 comprises 15 residues. From germline, CDR1 is SGHDN and CDR2 FVKESK. The CDR3 loop is CASSLSPGGGYGYTF. CDR3 in DNA: TGTGCCAGCAGCCTAAGCCCAGGAGGCGGCTATGGCTACACCTTC.